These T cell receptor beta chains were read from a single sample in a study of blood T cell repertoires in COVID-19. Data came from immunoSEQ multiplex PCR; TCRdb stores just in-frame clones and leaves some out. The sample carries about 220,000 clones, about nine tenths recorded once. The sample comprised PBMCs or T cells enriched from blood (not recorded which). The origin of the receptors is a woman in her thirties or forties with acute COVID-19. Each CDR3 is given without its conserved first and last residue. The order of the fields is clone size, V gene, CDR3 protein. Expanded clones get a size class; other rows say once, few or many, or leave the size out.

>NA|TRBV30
AFRTDSTNQPQH
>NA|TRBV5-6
ASSPYQETQY
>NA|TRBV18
ASSGLDRGWDAF
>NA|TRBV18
ASSPDRYQPQH
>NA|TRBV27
ASSLSIGVLTFKGELF
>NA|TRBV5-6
ASSLYRLQGGYT
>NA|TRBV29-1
SVPGQGEEYGYT
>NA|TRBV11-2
ASSRDSLSLKI
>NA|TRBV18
ASSPVGSGTEAF
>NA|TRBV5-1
ASSPIPQGTGGELF
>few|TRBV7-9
ASSPLRASGPNNEQF
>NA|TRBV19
ASSIAGMGQF
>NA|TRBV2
ASGKRTEQPQH
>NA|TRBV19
ASSTNRVTNTEAF
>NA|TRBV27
ATCPGQSYNEQF
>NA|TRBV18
ASSPIRAGKETQY
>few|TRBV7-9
ASSLGQQGAYGYT
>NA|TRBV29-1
SVEDSQNEKLF
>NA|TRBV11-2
ASSLRGALNEQF
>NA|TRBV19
ASSMGAGLINYGYT
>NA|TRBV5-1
ASSAGTRITDTQY
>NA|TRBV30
AWSVESGGSPLH
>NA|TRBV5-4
ASSLGAAFSGNTIY
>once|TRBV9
ASSARGENTEAF
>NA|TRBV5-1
ASSPGRGSAEAF
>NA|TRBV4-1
ASSQEPVAPLNSPLH
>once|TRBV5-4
ASSDRSSSYEQY
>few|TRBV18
ASSPDRGREKLF
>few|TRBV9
ASSVSGGWAGELF
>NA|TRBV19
ASIGRTSGRDYNEQF
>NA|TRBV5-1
ASSPNRDSSTDTQY
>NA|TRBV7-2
ASSLANRGVTGELF
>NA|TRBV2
ASSPDRKQY
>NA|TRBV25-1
ASSESGTGSYEQY
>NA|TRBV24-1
ATSGPTGRGNTIY
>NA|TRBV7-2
ASSSRFNQPQH
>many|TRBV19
ASSYTRQVYEQY
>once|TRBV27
ATFPDRGSTGELF
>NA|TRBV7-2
ASSSGGLAGKTQY
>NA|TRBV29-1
SVAPGTEAF
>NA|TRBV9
ASSGPGQGLGTDTQY
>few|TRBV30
AWSRWRQANTGELF